This T cell receptor (beta chain) was identified during a study of blood T cell repertoires in COVID-19. The germline V and J ends were trimmed by 3 bases and 10 bases, with 10 bases remaining between them. This CDR3 contains 12 residues. Germline assignment: CDR1 SEHNR and CDR2 FQNEAQ (reference sequence). Sequencing used immunoSEQ multiplex PCR; TCRdb keeps in-frame clones, though not all of them. The table includes 70,000 or so clones, 75% to 90% detected once. The specimen was peripheral blood. The J gene is TRBJ2-1, the V gene TRBV7-9, with TRBD2 as a possible D gene (5 bases). The source of this sequence is a man in his fifties with COVID-19, enrolled during active disease. Here the CDR3 DNA reads TGTGCCAGCAGCTTTTGGCTAGCCGAGCAGTTCTTC. Translating gives CASSFWLAEQFF.